Listed below are T cell receptor beta chains from one sample, sequenced in a study of identical twins. Each CDR3 protein gets one entry after TCRdb re-called the 5' RACE reads with MiXCR. The data contain fewer than 650,000 distinct CDR3 sequences, less than 9% of them singletons. The same sample was also studied in work on yellow fever vaccine responses in identical twins.

Sequencing was performed on PBMCs. The origin of the receptors is a woman aged 18-35 years in good health. Each CDR3 is given with its conserved first and last residue. D genes are given only for firm matches. Some rows have no size entry. The others give once, few or many, or a class for an expanded clone.

d_gene	v_gene	j_gene	abundance	CDR3aa	CDR3nt
TRBD1	TRBV7-9	TRBJ2-7	few	CASSLAGTVSSYEQYF	TGTGCCAGCAGCTTAGCGGGGACAGTCAGCTCCTACGAGCAGTACTTC
NA	TRBV27	TRBJ2-5	few	CASSTRDSSQETQYF	TGTGCCAGCAGTACCCGAGACAGTAGTCAAGAGACCCAGTACTTC
NA	TRBV25-1	TRBJ2-5	NA	CASSESQARQETQYF	TGTGCCAGCAGTGAATCCCAGGCGAGGCAAGAGACCCAGTACTTC
NA	TRBV5-1	TRBJ2-1	many	CASSLDGGGNEQFF	TGCGCCAGCAGCTTAGATGGAGGGGGAAATGAGCAGTTCTTC
NA	TRBV4-2	TRBJ2-1	many	CASSQNLRNEQFF	TGTGCCAGCAGCCAGAATCTAAGGAATGAGCAGTTCTTC
NA	TRBV29-1	TRBJ2-1	many	CSVAETGYNEQFF	TGCAGCGTTGCGGAAACAGGATACAATGAGCAGTTCTTC
NA	TRBV3-1	TRBJ1-1	many	CASSQASDRMYTEAFF	TGTGCCAGCAGCCAAGCCTCCGACAGGATGTACACTGAAGCTTTCTTT
TRBD1	TRBV25-1	TRBJ2-7	NA	CASSGAGTGYAEQYF	TGTGCCAGCAGTGGCGCCGGGACAGGGTACGCCGAGCAGTACTTC
TRBD2	TRBV2	TRBJ2-2	NA	CASSERGGLAVNTGELFF	TGTGCCAGCAGTGAGAGGGGGGGACTAGCAGTGAACACCGGGGAGCTGTTTTTT
TRBD2	TRBV2	TRBJ2-6	NA	CASRATLAGGSSGANVLTF	TGTGCCAGCAGGGCCACACTAGCGGGAGGGAGCTCTGGGGCCAACGTCCTGACTTTC
TRBD1	TRBV9	TRBJ2-3	NA	CASRDRDPQDTQYF	TGTGCCAGTCGGGACAGGGATCCCCAGGATACGCAGTATTTT
TRBD1	TRBV7-9	TRBJ2-3	NA	CASSFNRGRVTDTQYF	TGTGCCAGCAGCTTTAACAGGGGGCGAGTCACAGATACGCAGTATTTT
NA	TRBV28	TRBJ1-1	few	CASSFPLTRSQEMNTEAFF	TGTGCCAGCAGTTTTCCCCTTACAAGAAGCCAAGAAATGAACACTGAAGCTTTCTTT
NA	TRBV12-3/TRBV12-4	TRBJ2-5	NA	CASSLGRSQETQYF	TGTGCCAGCAGTTTGGGCAGGAGCCAAGAGACCCAGTACTTC
NA	TRBV3-1	TRBJ2-7	NA	CASSQKGASSSYEQYF	TGTGCCAGCAGCCAGAAAGGCGCTAGCAGCTCCTACGAGCAGTACTTC
TRBD2	TRBV20-1	TRBJ2-7	few	CSARVRTSGMTYEQYF	TGCAGTGCTAGAGTGAGGACTAGCGGGATGACCTACGAGCAGTACTTC
NA	TRBV12-3/TRBV12-4	TRBJ1-1	NA	CASSLARTSRAAFF	TGTGCCAGCAGTTTAGCGAGAACCAGCAGGGCGGCTTTCTTT
TRBD1	TRBV12-3/TRBV12-4	TRBJ2-1	many	CASKPGQGRYEQFF	TGTGCCAGCAAACCGGGACAGGGAAGGTATGAGCAGTTCTTC
TRBD2	TRBV20-1	TRBJ2-7	few	CSAREGTNSYEQYF	TGCAGTGCTAGAGAGGGGACTAACTCCTACGAGCAGTACTTC
NA	TRBV24-1	TRBJ2-2	few	CATSDLRRNSNTGELFF	TGTGCCACCAGTGATTTGAGGCGGAACTCGAACACCGGGGAGCTGTTTTTT
TRBD2	TRBV5-1	TRBJ2-3	many	CASSLDGLATDTQYF	TGCGCCAGCAGCTTGGACGGACTAGCAACAGATACGCAGTATTTT
NA	TRBV27	TRBJ1-1	few	CASSLSSGAKGAFF	TGTGCCAGCAGTCTCAGCTCCGGGGCTAAGGGAGCTTTCTTT
TRBD1	TRBV28	TRBJ1-4	many	CASSFGTGGEKLFF	TGTGCCAGCAGTTTCGGGACAGGGGGTGAAAAACTGTTTTTT
TRBD1	TRBV7-6	TRBJ2-2	few	CASSQRTGNTGELFF	TGTGCCAGCAGCCAACGGACAGGGAACACCGGGGAGCTGTTTTTT
NA	TRBV5-6	TRBJ2-1	NA	CASSLQGLSEQFF	TGTGCCAGCAGCCTACAAGGATTATCCGAGCAGTTCTTC
TRBD1	TRBV20-1	TRBJ1-5	many	CSAWDRGYSPQHF	TGCAGTGCATGGGACAGGGGTTATTCGCCCCAGCATTTT
TRBD2	TRBV7-2	TRBJ2-7	few	CASSLGGLAGGYEQYF	TGTGCCAGCAGCTTAGGGGGACTAGCGGGAGGGTACGAGCAGTACTTC
NA	TRBV12-3/TRBV12-4	TRBJ1-4	many	CASSPGPTTNEKLFF	TGTGCCAGCAGTCCTGGGCCTACAACTAATGAAAAACTGTTTTTT
NA	TRBV7-9	TRBJ1-5	NA	CASSRSNQPQHF	TGTGCCAGCAGTCGTAGCAATCAGCCCCAGCATTTT
NA	TRBV6-1	TRBJ1-5	NA	CASSEGTGALTQPQHF	TGTGCCAGCAGTGAAGGGACCGGGGCCTTAACTCAGCCCCAGCATTTT
NA	TRBV7-2	TRBJ2-1	many	CASSLKDF	TGTGCCAGCAGCTTAAAGGACTTC
NA	TRBV12-3/TRBV12-4	TRBJ2-3	many	CASSFGLTDTQYF	TGTGCCAGCAGTTTCGGCCTCACAGATACGCAGTATTTT
TRBD2	TRBV28	TRBJ2-7	few	CASRLHRTSGRAYEQYF	TGTGCCAGCAGACTCCATAGGACTAGCGGGAGGGCCTACGAGCAGTACTTC
TRBD2	TRBV5-1	TRBJ2-3	few	CASSLGSGRATHRDTQYF	TGCGCCAGCAGCTTGGGTAGCGGGAGGGCCACGCATCGAGATACGCAGTATTTT
TRBD1	TRBV10-3	TRBJ1-2	many	CAIRGDRNDNYGYTF	TGTGCCATCAGGGGGGACAGGAACGATAACTATGGCTACACCTTC
NA	TRBV2	TRBJ2-5	NA	CASKGDGTETQYF	TGTGCCAGCAAAGGCGACGGGACAGAGACCCAGTACTTC
TRBD2	TRBV6-2/TRBV6-3	TRBJ2-3	few	CASSQAGYSTDTQYF	TGTGCCAGCAGCCAAGCGGGATATAGCACAGATACGCAGTATTTT
NA	TRBV7-2	TRBJ2-7	NA	CASSSSWEGESPYEQYF	TGTGCCAGCAGCTCATCCTGGGAGGGGGAGTCCCCCTACGAGCAGTACTTC
NA	TRBV20-1	TRBJ1-5	NA	CSARGGINQPQHF	TGCAGTGCTAGGGGGGGCATCAATCAGCCCCAGCATTTT
NA	TRBV12-3/TRBV12-4	TRBJ1-5	many	CASSLTGDNQPQHF	TGTGCCAGCAGCTTGACTGGGGACAATCAGCCCCAGCATTTT
NA	TRBV12-3/TRBV12-4	TRBJ2-1	many	CASSIGYYNEQFF	TGTGCCAGCAGTATCGGGTACTACAATGAGCAGTTCTTC
NA	TRBV5-1	TRBJ2-5	few	CASSFTGAQETQYF	TGCGCCAGCAGCTTTACGGGGGCCCAAGAGACCCAGTACTTC
TRBD2	TRBV20-1	TRBJ2-2	few	CSVGGRAIGELFF	TGCAGTGTAGGCGGGAGGGCCATCGGGGAGCTGTTTTTT
NA	TRBV6-5	TRBJ2-7	NA	CASSGDRYEQYF	TGTGCCAGCAGCGGGGATCGCTACGAGCAGTACTTC
NA	TRBV29-1	TRBJ1-4	NA	CSVEEGGRPEKLFF	TGCAGCGTTGAGGAGGGGGGTAGGCCAGAAAAACTGTTTTTT
NA	TRBV6-5	TRBJ2-2	NA	CASSYRTDNTGELFF	TGTGCCAGCAGTTATAGGACAGATAACACCGGGGAGCTGTTTTTT
NA	TRBV20-1	TRBJ2-1	NA	CSAGAVPPYNEQFF	TGCAGTGCAGGAGCGGTACCCCCCTACAATGAGCAGTTCTTC
TRBD2	TRBV28	TRBJ2-1	NA	CASRLPGGASNEQFF	TGTGCCAGCAGGCTCCCCGGGGGGGCGTCAAATGAGCAGTTCTTC